What follows are 5 T cell receptor beta chains derived from one specimen sequenced in a study of T cell responses to AZD1222 COVID-19 vaccine (dated by TCRdb to 2020 to 2022). Interpreted using the paper, the time point label stands for: about 28 days (+/-7) after the second vaccine dose. The treatment or condition label on this specimen signifies: meningococcal conjugate vaccine given as trial control. Receptor amplification or capture employed the immunoSEQ multiplex PCR assay. TCRdb took over this immuneACCESS table, retaining in-frame rearrangements with V and J assigned. Such tables are incomplete; in checked studies, under half of the missing clones stem from an unresolved V gene, and the remainder is unexplained. The sample contains tens of thousands of clones, around 89% of them found a single time. The top ten constitute 10% of the sample. Specimen: peripheral blood, collected 28 days after the second dose of the MenACWY control vaccine. The receptors come from an adult who received the MenACWY meningococcal vaccine as a control.

V and J are TRBV7-2 and TRBJ2-3; 8 positions agree with TRBD1. This CDR3 region has 14 residues. Germline CDR1 and CDR2: SGHTA and FQGNSA. The ends lost 6 bases at V and 4 bases at J; junction bases unmatched: 6. As DNA, the CDR3 is TGTGCCAGCAGAGCGGACAGGGTGGCAGATACGCAGTATTTT. Translation: CASRADRVADTQYF.

The chain recombines TRBV6-2 or TRBV6-3 with TRBJ1-3; the D is unclear. Germline V lookup: CDR1 MNHEY, CDR2 SVGEGT. This CDR3 contains 16 residues. V lost 6 bases and J lost 0, with 15 bases in between. The CDR3 spells CASSRAAMLSGNTIYF. In DNA, the CDR3 is TGTGCCAGCAGCCGAGCGGCGATGCTCTCTGGAAACACCATATATTTT.

Written as DNA, the CDR3 is TGTGCCATCAGTGATGGACAGGGTTCAGGAAAACTGTTTTTT. It yields the protein CAISDGQGSGKLFF. V and J are TRBV10-3 and TRBJ1-4, with 8 positions matching TRBD1. CDR3 size: 14 residues. From germline, CDR1 is ENHRY and CDR2 SYGVKD. V was clipped by 3 bases and J by 10 bases; unmatched bases: 7.

The rearrangement joins TRBV6-5 to TRBJ1-1; D possibly corresponds to TRBD1 (6 bases). This CDR3 has 13 residues. V lost 6 bases to trimming and J lost 11 bases, with 19 bases between them. Looked up from germline, CDR1 is MNHEY and CDR2 is SVGAGI. CDR3 DNA sequence: TGTGCCAGCAGGAGGACAGCGGGCTTCGGGGCTTTCTTT. Its translation is CASRRTAGFGAFF.

The rearrangement links TRBV5-6 to TRBJ1-6; 9 bases are shared with TRBD1. This CDR3 contains 15 residues. Germline trimming cut 0 bases from V and 7 bases from J; bases unmatched to any gene: 2. Germline V gives CDR1 SGHDT, CDR2 YYEEEE. For the CDR3, the DNA is TGTGCCAGCAGCTTGGCCGGGACAGGGAATTCACCCCTCCACTTT. This gives the protein CASSLAGTGNSPLHF. The full variable domain, completed using reference TRBV5-6 and TRBJ1-6, is DAGVTQSPTHLIKTRGQQVTLRCSPKSGHDTVSWYQQALGQGPQFIFQYYEEEERQRGNFPDRFSGHQFPNYSSELNVNALLLGDSALYLCASSLAGTGNSPLHFGNGTRLTVT.